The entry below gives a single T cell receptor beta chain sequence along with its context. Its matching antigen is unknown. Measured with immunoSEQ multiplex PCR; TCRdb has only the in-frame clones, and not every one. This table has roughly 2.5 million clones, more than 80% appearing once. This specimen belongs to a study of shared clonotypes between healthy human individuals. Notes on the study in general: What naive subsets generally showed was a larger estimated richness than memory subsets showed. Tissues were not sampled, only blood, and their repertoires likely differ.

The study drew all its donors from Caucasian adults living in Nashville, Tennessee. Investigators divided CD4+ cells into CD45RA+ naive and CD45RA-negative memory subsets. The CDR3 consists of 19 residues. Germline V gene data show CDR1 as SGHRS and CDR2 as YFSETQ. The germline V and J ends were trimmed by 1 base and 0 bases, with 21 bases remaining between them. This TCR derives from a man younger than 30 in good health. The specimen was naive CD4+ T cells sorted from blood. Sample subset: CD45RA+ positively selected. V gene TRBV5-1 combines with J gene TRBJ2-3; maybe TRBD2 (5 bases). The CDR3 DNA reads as TGCGCCAGCAGCTTGTGGAACCTACCGGGGTCACCAAGCACAGATACGCAGTATTTT. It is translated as CASSLWNLPGSPSTDTQYF.